This T cell receptor beta chain was observed in a study of T-cell memory formation after mild COVID-19. After 5'RACE with constant-segment primers, TCR alpha and TCR beta cDNA libraries carrying sample barcodes and UMIs were obtained. One entry per CDR3 protein results from TCRdb running MiXCR on the 5' RACE reads. The data show just over 300,000 distinct CDR3 sequences, with roughly a fifth seen just once and around 20% held by the top ten. The CDR3 covers 16 residues. Germline CDR1 and CDR2: MNHEY and SVGAGI. Trimming removed 0 bases from V and 5 bases from J, with 15 bases in between. This clonotype came up a few times.

This TCR was recovered from a man aged 18 to 35 who had mild COVID-19 (a few samples of this study predate the infection). Cell type and time point are not known. The rearrangement joins TRBV6-5 to TRBJ2-3, with D perhaps TRBD1 (7 bases). Sequenced material: PBMCs or a T cell subset sorted from them (not recorded which). The chain's CDR3 is CASSYSSGGPGDTQYF. In DNA form, the CDR3 reads TGTGCCAGCAGTTACTCGTCAGGGGGGCCAGGAGATACGCAGTATTTT.